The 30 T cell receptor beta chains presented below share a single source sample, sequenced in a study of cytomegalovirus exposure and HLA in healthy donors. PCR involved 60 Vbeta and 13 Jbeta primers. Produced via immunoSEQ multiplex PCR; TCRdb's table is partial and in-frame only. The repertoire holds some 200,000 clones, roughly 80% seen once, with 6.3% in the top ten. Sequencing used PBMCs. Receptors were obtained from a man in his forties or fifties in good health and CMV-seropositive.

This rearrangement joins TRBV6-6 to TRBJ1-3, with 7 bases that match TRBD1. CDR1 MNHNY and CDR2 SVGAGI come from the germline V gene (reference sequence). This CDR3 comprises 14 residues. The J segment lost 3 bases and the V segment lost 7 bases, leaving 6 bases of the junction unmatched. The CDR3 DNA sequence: TGTGCCAGCACCCGTGACAGGGATGGAAACACCATATATTTT. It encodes CASTRDRDGNTIYF.

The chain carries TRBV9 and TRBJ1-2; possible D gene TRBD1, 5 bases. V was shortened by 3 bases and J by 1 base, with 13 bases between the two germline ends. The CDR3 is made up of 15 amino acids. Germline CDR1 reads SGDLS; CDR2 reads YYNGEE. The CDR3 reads CASSADLRVNYGYTF. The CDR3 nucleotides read TGTGCCAGCAGCGCAGATCTCAGGGTTAACTATGGCTACACCTTC.

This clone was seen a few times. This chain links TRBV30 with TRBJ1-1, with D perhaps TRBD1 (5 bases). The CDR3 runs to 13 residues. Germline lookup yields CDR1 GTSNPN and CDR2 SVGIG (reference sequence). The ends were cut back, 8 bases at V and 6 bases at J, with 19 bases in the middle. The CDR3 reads CAQSRTGKAEAFF. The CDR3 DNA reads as TGTGCCCAATCCCGCACAGGTAAGGCTGAAGCTTTCTTT.

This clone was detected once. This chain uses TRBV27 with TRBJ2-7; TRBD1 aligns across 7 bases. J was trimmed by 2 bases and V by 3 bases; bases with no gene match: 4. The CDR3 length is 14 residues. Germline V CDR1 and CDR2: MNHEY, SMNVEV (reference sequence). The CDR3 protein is CASSLEDRTYEQYF. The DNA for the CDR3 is TGTGCCAGCAGTTTGGAGGACAGGACCTACGAGCAGTACTTC.

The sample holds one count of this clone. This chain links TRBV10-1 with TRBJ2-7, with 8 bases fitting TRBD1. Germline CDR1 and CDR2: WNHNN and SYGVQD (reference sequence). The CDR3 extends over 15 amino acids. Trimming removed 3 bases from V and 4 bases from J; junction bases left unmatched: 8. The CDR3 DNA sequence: TGCGCCAGCAGTGATGGACAGGGTTTAGGGTACGAGCAGTACTTC. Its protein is CASSDGQGLGYEQYF.

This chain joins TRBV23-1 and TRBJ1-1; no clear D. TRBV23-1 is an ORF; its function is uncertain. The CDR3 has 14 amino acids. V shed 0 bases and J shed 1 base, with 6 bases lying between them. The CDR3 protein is CASSQSTENTEAFF. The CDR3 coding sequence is TGCGCCAGCAGTCAATCCACAGAGAACACTGAAGCTTTCTTT.

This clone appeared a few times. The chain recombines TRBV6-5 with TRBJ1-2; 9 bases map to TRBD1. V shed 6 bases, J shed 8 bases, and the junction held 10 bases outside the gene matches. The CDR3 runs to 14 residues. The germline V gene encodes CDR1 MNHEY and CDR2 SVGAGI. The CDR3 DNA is TGTGCCAGCAGCCACCGGGACAGGGTGGGGGGCTACACCTTC. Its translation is CASSHRDRVGGYTF.

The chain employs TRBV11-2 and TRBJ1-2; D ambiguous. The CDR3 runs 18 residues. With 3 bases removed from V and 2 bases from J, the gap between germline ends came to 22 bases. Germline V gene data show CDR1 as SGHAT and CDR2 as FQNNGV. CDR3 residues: CASSFNPTAGSSNYGYTF. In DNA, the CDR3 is TGTGCCAGCAGCTTTAACCCGACGGCCGGGTCCTCAAACTATGGCTACACCTTC. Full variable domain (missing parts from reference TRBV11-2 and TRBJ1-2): EAGVAQSPRYKIIEKRQSVAFWCNPISGHATLYWYQQILGQGPKLLIQFQNNGVVDDSQLPKDRFSAERLKGVDSTLKIQPAKLEDSAVYLCASSFNPTAGSSNYGYTFGSGTRLTVV.

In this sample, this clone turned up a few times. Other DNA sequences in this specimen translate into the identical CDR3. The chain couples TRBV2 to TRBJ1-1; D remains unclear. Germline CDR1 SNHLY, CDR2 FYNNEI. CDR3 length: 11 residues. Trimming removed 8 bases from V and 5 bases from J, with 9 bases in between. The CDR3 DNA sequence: TGTGCCAGCCGGGGAGGTACTGAAGCTTTCTTT. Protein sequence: CASRGGTEAFF.

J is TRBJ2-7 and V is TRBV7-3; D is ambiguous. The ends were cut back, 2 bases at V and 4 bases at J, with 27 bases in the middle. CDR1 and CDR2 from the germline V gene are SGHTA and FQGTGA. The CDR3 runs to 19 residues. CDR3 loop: CASSLVRRVTKGYLYEQYF. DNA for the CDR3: TGTGCCAGCAGCTTAGTACGCCGGGTCACCAAAGGATACCTTTACGAGCAGTACTTC.

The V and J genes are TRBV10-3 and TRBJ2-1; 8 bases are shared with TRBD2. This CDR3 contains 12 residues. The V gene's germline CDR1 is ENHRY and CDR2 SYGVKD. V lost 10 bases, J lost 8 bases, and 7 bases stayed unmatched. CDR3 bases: TGTGCCACCTACTCAGCGGGGGATGAGCAGTTCTTC. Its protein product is CATYSAGDEQFF.

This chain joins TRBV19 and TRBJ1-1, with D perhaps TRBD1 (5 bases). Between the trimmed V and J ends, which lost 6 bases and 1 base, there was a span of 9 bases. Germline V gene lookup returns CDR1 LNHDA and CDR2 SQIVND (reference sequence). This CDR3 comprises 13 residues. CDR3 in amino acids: CASRQVGNTEAFF. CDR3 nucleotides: TGTGCCAGTAGACAGGTGGGGAACACTGAAGCTTTCTTT.

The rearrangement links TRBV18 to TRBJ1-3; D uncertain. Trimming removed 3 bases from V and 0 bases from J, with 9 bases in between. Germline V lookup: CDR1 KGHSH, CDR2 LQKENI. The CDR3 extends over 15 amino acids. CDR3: CASSPLGSSGNTIYF. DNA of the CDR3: TGTGCCAGCTCACCTCTGGGGAGCTCTGGAAACACCATATATTTT.

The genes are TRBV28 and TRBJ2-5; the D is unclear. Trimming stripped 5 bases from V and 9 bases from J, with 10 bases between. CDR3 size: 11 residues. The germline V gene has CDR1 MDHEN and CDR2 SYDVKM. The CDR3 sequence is CASSARLAQYF. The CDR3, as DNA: TGTGCCAGCAGTGCCCGATTAGCCCAGTACTTC.

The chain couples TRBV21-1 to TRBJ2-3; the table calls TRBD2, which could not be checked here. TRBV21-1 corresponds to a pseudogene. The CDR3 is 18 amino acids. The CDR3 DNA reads TGTGCCAGCAGCAAAGCCCCGACTAGCGGACCTAGCACAGATACGCAGTATTTT. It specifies CASSKAPTSGPSTDTQYF.

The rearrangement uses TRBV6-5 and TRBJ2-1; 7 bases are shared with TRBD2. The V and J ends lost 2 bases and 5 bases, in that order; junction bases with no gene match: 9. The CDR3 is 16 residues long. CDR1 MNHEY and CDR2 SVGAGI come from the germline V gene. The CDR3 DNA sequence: TGTGCCAGCAGTTACCCCACCTTGGGGGGGGACAATGAGCAGTTCTTC. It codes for CASSYPTLGGDNEQFF.

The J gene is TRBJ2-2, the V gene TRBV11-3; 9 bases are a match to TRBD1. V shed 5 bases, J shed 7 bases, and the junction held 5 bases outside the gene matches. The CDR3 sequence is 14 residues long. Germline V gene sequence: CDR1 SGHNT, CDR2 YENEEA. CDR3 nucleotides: TGTGCCAGCAGCCCCGGACAGGGGAGCGGGGAGCTGTTTTTT. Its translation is CASSPGQGSGELFF. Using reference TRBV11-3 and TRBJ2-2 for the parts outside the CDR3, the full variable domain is EAGVVQSPRYKIIEKKQPVAFWCNPISGHNTLYWYLQNLGQGPELLIRYENEEAVDDSQLPKDRFSAERLKGVDSTLKIQPAELGDSAVYLCASSPGQGSGELFFGEGSRLTVL.

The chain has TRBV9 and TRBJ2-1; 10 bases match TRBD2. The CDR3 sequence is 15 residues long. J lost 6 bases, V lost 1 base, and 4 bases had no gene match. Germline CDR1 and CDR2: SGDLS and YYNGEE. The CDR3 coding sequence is TGTGCCAGCAGCGTAAGCGGGGGGGTTCGCAATGAGCAGTTCTTC. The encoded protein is CASSVSGGVRNEQFF.

This chain's CDR3 is CASSLQREVNQPQHF. The DNA of the CDR3 is TGTGCCAGCAGTTTACAAAGGGAGGTGAATCAGCCCCAGCATTTT. The rearrangement links TRBV27 to TRBJ1-5; D is uncertain. The ends were cut back, 2 bases at V and 4 bases at J, with 12 bases in the middle. Germline loops: CDR1 MNHEY, CDR2 SMNVEV (reference sequence). This CDR3 has 15 residues.

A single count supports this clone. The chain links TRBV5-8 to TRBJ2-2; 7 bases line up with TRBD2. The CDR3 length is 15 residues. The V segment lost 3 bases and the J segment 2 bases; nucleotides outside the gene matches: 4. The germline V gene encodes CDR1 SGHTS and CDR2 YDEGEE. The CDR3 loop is CASSWEGGNTGELFF. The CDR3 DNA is TGTGCCAGCAGCTGGGAGGGCGGCAACACCGGGGAGCTGTTTTTT.

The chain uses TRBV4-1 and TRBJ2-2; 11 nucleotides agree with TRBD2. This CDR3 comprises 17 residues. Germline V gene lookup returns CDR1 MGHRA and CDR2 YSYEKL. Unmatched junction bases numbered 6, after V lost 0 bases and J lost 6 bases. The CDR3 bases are TGCGCCAGCAGCCAAGATCGGGGTAGCGGGGGGGCCGGGGAGCTGTTTTTT. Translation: CASSQDRGSGGAGELFF.

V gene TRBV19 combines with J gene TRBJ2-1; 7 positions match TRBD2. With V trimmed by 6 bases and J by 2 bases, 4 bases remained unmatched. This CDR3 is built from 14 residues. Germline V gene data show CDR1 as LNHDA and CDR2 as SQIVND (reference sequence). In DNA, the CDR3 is TGTGCCAGTAGGCTCGGGGGGACCTACAATGAGCAGTTCTTC. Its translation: CASRLGGTYNEQFF.

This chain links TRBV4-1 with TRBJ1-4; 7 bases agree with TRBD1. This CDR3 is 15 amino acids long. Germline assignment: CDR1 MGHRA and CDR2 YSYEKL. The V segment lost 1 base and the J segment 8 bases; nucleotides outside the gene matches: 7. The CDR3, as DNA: TGCGCCAGCAGCCAAGGTGACAGGGAAGAAGAAAAACTGTTTTTT. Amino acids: CASSQGDREEEKLFF.

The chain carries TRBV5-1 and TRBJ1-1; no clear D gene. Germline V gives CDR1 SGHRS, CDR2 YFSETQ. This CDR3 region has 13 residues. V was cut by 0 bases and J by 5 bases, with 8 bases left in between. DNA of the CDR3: TGCGCCAGCAGCTTGGCTCCCGGGACTGAAGCTTTCTTT. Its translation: CASSLAPGTEAFF.

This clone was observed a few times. CDR3: CASSVSGQPYNEQFF. Here the CDR3 DNA reads TGTGCCAGCAGCGTCTCGGGACAGCCCTACAATGAGCAGTTCTTC. This sequence joins TRBV9 and TRBJ2-1; the match to TRBD1 covers 7 bases. The ends lost 2 bases at V and 2 bases at J; junction bases unmatched: 4. Germline V lookup: CDR1 SGDLS, CDR2 YYNGEE. The CDR3 is 15 residues long.

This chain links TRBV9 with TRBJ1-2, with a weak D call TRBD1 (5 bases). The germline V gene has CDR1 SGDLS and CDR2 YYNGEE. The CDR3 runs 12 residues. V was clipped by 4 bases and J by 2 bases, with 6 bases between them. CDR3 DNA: TGTGCCAGCAGCAGACAGAACTATGGCTACACCTTC. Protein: CASSRQNYGYTF.

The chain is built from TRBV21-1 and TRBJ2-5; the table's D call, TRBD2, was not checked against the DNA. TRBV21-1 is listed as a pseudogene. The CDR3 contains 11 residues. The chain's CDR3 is CASSPRETQYF. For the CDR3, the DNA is TGTGCCAGCAGCCCGAGAGAGACCCAGTACTTC.

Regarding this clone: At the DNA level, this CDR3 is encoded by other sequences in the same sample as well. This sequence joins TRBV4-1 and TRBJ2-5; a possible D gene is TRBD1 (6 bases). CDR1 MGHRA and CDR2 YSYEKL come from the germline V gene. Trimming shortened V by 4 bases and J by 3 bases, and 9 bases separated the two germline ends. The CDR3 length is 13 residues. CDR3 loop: CASSLDREETQYF. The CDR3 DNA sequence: TGCGCCAGCAGCCTGGACAGAGAAGAGACCCAGTACTTC.

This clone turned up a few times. The CDR3 nucleotides read TGTGCCAGCAGCTCAGGCATGGCAGTAGGGGCAACTAATGAAAAACTGTTTTTT. Its translation is CASSSGMAVGATNEKLFF. The V and J genes are TRBV2 and TRBJ1-4; D perhaps matches TRBD1 (5 bases). The V gene's germline CDR1 is SNHLY and CDR2 FYNNEI. The CDR3 runs to 18 residues. The germline V and J ends were trimmed by 6 bases and 0 bases, with 20 bases remaining between them.

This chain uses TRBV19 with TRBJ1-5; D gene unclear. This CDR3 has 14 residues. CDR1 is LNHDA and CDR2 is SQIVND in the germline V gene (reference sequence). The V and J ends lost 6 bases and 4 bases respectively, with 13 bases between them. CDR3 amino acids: CASRVEASNQPQHF. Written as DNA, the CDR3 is TGTGCCAGTAGGGTGGAGGCGTCGAATCAGCCCCAGCATTTT.